This T cell receptor beta chain was obtained from a study of shared clonotypes between healthy human individuals. CDR1 and CDR2 from the germline V gene are MNHNS and SASEGT. The V segment lost 5 bases and the J segment 5 bases; nucleotides outside the gene matches: 7. The CDR3 is 14 amino acids. DNA at approximately 200 ng, 25,000 to 35,000 T cell genomes, went into sorted-subset replicate PCRs. Measured with immunoSEQ multiplex PCR; TCRdb has only the in-frame clones, and not every one. This sample has some 1.4 million clones; 95% to 97% occur once, and the top ten carry more than 0.9%. Study-wide points: Although depth was large, rarefaction showed that sequencing of the sorted subsets was incomplete. Clonotype sharing among donors was thought likely to change with sequencing depth. Approximately 4.9% of naive CD4 clonotypes were shared across four donors.

About this clone: Antigen: not known.

V usage is TRBV6-1 and J usage is TRBJ2-7; the match to TRBD1 covers 9 bases. The sequencing sample was made of naive CD4+ T cells sorted from blood. As for subset: CD45RA+ positively selected. This TCR came from a man in his thirties or forties in good health. This CDR3 is CASSFQDRGHEQYF. The CDR3 region has the DNA TGTGCCAGCAGTTTCCAGGACAGGGGCCACGAGCAGTACTTC.